A selection of T cell receptor beta chains follows, all from one sample in a study of Ad26.COV2.S vaccination and SARS-CoV-2 variants. Generated by immunoSEQ multiplex PCR, the TCRdb table keeps only in-frame clones and is missing some. The data contain some 340,000 clones, roughly 84% of them singletons. The source was peripheral blood, collected in a trial of Ad26.COV2.S vaccine versus placebo. The receptors were gathered from a person aged 18-65 years who received the Ad26.COV2.S COVID-19 vaccine or a placebo. The CDR3 runs from the conserved cysteine through the conserved F or W. Fields, in order: V gene, D gene, J gene, clone size, CDR3 DNA, CDR3 protein. D genes are given only for firm matches. Clone size is shown for a subset of rows, as once, few, many or a class of expanded clone.

TRBV30	.	TRBJ1-2	.	TGTGCCTGGAGATCTCCCGGGACTCATGGCTACACCTTC	CAWRSPGTHGYTF
TRBV5-1	.	TRBJ1-5	.	TGCGCCAGCAGCTTGTTAGGTACGGAGCCCCAGCATTTT	CASSLLGTEPQHF
TRBV3-1/TRBV3-2	.	TRBJ1-6	.	TGTGCCAGCAGCCAAGGACAGAATAATTCACCCCTCCACTTT	CASSQGQNNSPLHF
TRBV7-9	TRBD1	TRBJ1-1	.	TGTGCCAGCAGCCCGCCTTGGGGACAGTCGGAATTGAGCACTGAAGCTTTCTTT	CASSPPWGQSELSTEAFF
TRBV7-9	.	TRBJ1-3	.	TGTGCCAGCAGCTTAAGCGGTACCTCTGGAAACACCATATATTTT	CASSLSGTSGNTIYF
TRBV9	.	TRBJ2-2	.	TGTGCCAGCAGCCCAAGAACGGGGGGCTTGGTGCACTCCGCGAACACCGGGGAGCTGTTTTTT	CASSPRTGGLVHSANTGELFF
TRBV27	.	TRBJ2-2	.	TGTGCCAGCAGTTTACTAGGAGCGAACACCGGGGAGCTGTTTTTT	CASSLLGANTGELFF
TRBV15	.	TRBJ2-5	.	TGTGCCACCAGCAGAGATTCCCAAGAGACCCAGTACTTC	CATSRDSQETQYF
TRBV5-8	.	TRBJ2-3	.	TGTGCCAGCAGTTGGACGCCCTTAGGCACGCAGTATTTT	CASSWTPLGTQYF
TRBV6-6	TRBD1	TRBJ1-1	.	TGTGCCAGCAGCCAACAGGGGCCGAACACTGAAGCTTTCTTT	CASSQQGPNTEAFF
TRBV18	.	TRBJ1-1	.	TGTGCCAGCTCCCGAGGGAGGGGAGAAGCTTTCTTT	CASSRGRGEAFF
TRBV20-1	TRBD2	TRBJ2-2	.	TGCAGTGCTAGTCCCCCTGCGGGGACTACCACCGGGGAGCTGTTTTTT	CSASPPAGTTTGELFF
TRBV6-5	TRBD1	TRBJ2-5	.	TGTGCCAGCAGTCCGACAGGGCGAGAGACCCAGTACTTC	CASSPTGRETQYF
TRBV7-9	.	TRBJ1-5	.	TGTGCCAGCAGCTTAGATCCCAGGGGTGGAAGCAATCAGCCCCAGCATTTT	CASSLDPRGGSNQPQHF
TRBV5-1	.	TRBJ1-1	few	TGCGCCAGCAGCCCGGACCTCTTGAACACTGAAGCTTTCTTT	CASSPDLLNTEAFF
TRBV6-2/TRBV6-3	.	TRBJ1-5	.	TGTGCCAGCAGTTACGTCACAGGTCATAGCAATCAGCCCCAGCATTTT	CASSYVTGHSNQPQHF
TRBV9	.	TRBJ1-1	.	TGTGCCAGCAGCGTAGAACCCCAGGACACTGAAGCTTTCTTT	CASSVEPQDTEAFF
TRBV4-1	.	TRBJ2-2	.	TGCGCCAGCAGCCCCAGGGGAGGGAACACCGGGGAGCTGTTTTTT	CASSPRGGNTGELFF
TRBV9	TRBD2	TRBJ2-6	.	TGTGCCAGCAGCGCCGCCGGGAGGGCCCACGTCCTGACTTTC	CASSAAGRAHVLTF
TRBV6-5	.	TRBJ1-6	.	TGTGCCACTTGGGACGTACTCTATTCACCCCTCCACTTT	CATWDVLYSPLHF
TRBV3-1/TRBV3-2	TRBD1	TRBJ2-7	once	TGTGCCAGCAGCCCACAGGGGTGGATGTACGAGCAGTACTTC	CASSPQGWMYEQYF
TRBV7-2	.	TRBJ1-5	.	TGTGCCAGCAGCTCCTCGGGACTCCATCAGCCCCAGCATTTT	CASSSSGLHQPQHF
TRBV11-2	.	TRBJ2-5	.	TGTGCCAGCAGCTTAAGAGTCGTCGACAAAACGGGCGGAGAGACCCAGTACTTC	CASSLRVVDKTGGETQYF
TRBV5-1	.	TRBJ1-5	.	TGCGCCAGCAGCCCCTCCGGGACACCGGCGGAGCCCCAGCATTTT	CASSPSGTPAEPQHF
TRBV4-1	.	TRBJ2-7	.	TGCGCCAGCAGCCAAGATCGGAGAAGGGTACCCTACGAGCAGTACTTC	CASSQDRRRVPYEQYF
TRBV9	TRBD1	TRBJ1-2	.	TGTGCCAGCAGCCCTCGGACAGGGGGACTTCACTATGGCTACACCTTC	CASSPRTGGLHYGYTF
TRBV2	.	TRBJ2-7	once	TGTGCCAGCAGGGAGTTTTACGAGCAGTACTTC	CASREFYEQYF
TRBV4-1	.	TRBJ1-1	.	TGCGCCAGCAGCCATGATGGATTTGGGGCGAGGGCTGAAGCTTTCTTT	CASSHDGFGARAEAFF
TRBV7-9	.	TRBJ2-1	.	TGTGCCAGCAGCTTAGAAGGGACGGAAACCTACAATGAGCAGTTCTTC	CASSLEGTETYNEQFF
TRBV20-1	.	TRBJ2-7	.	TGCAGTGCTAGTCTCGCACGGGTTACAGGGTTCTACGAGCAGTACTTC	CSASLARVTGFYEQYF
TRBV19	.	TRBJ1-6	.	TGTGCCAGTAGTTCACGGGATAATTCACCCCTCCACTTT	CASSSRDNSPLHF
TRBV19	.	TRBJ1-3	.	TGTGCCAGTAGTACATCCTCAAGCTCTGGAAACACCATATATTTT	CASSTSSSSGNTIYF
TRBV5-6	TRBD1	TRBJ2-2	.	TGTGCCAGCAGGGGACAGGAGACCGGGGAGCTGTTTTTT	CASRGQETGELFF
TRBV6-1	TRBD1	TRBJ1-2	once	TGTGCCAGCAGGGAAGGACAGGGGCTCTATGGCTACACCTTC	CASREGQGLYGYTF
TRBV7-2	TRBD1	TRBJ2-1	.	TGTGCCAGCATCCCGGGGACAGGGGCCCGCCCCGCCTACAATGAGCAGTTCTTC	CASIPGTGARPAYNEQFF
TRBV2	.	TRBJ1-6	.	TGTGCCAGCAGTGAAGGGACAGCCAACTCCTATAATTCACCCCTCCACTTT	CASSEGTANSYNSPLHF
TRBV5-4	.	TRBJ1-2	once	TGTGCCAGCAGCTTGGATCCGGTTGGCTACACCTTC	CASSLDPVGYTF
TRBV5-4	TRBD1	TRBJ1-2	.	TGTGCCAGCAGCTTGGCACAGGGGGCTACTTATGGCTACACCTTC	CASSLAQGATYGYTF
TRBV5-1	.	TRBJ1-4	once	TGCGCCAGCAGCCCCCTCGGGTCTAATGAAAAACTGTTTTTT	CASSPLGSNEKLFF
TRBV3-1/TRBV3-2	.	TRBJ1-1	.	TGTGCCAGCAGCCAAGGGGGTTATGGCACTGAAGCTTTCTTT	CASSQGGYGTEAFF
TRBV18	TRBD2	TRBJ2-1	.	TGTGCCAGCTCACCAGTGACAGTCAGGACTAGCGGGGGGAAAGACAATGAGCAGTTCTTC	CASSPVTVRTSGGKDNEQFF
TRBV2	.	TRBJ2-7	.	TGTGCCAGCAGTGACAGGGGACCTTTCTACGAGCAGTACTTC	CASSDRGPFYEQYF
TRBV12-5	TRBD1	TRBJ2-5	.	TGTGCTAGTGGTTTGGAGGGACAGCAAGAGACCCAGTACTTC	CASGLEGQQETQYF
TRBV3-1/TRBV3-2	.	TRBJ2-7	.	TGTGCCAGCAGCCAGACAGGTCCTCGCTACGAGCAGTACTTC	CASSQTGPRYEQYF
TRBV5-1	.	TRBJ2-1	.	TGCGCCAGCAGCTTGCCGGGGGGCCGATCCTACAATGAGCAGTTCTTC	CASSLPGGRSYNEQFF
TRBV19	.	TRBJ1-2	.	TGTGCCAGTAGTATGGGGGGCAACCTAAAAGTGGGCTACACCTTC	CASSMGGNLKVGYTF
TRBV18	.	TRBJ1-4	.	TGTGCCAGCTCACCGCTCAGGGAAGGCGAAAAACTGTTTTTT	CASSPLREGEKLFF
TRBV6-6	.	TRBJ1-2	.	TGTGCCAGCAGTTACTCGTTATCGGGGGGCGATGGCTACACCTTC	CASSYSLSGGDGYTF
TRBV6-5	TRBD1	TRBJ1-2	.	TGTGCCAGCAGTACTGGGACAGGGGCTGGCTACACCTTC	CASSTGTGAGYTF
TRBV7-9	TRBD1	TRBJ2-2	few	TGTGCCAGCAGCTGGGACAGGGGGCGGTCCGGGGAGCTGTTTTTT	CASSWDRGRSGELFF
TRBV7-2	TRBD1	TRBJ1-6	.	TGTGCCAGCAGCAGATCCGGGACAGGGGGCTCACCCCTCCACTTT	CASSRSGTGGSPLHF
TRBV9	.	TRBJ2-3	.	TGTGCCAGCGCCCGGGAGGGGGCCCCCACGCATACGCAGTATTTT	CASAREGAPTHTQYF
TRBV29-1	.	TRBJ1-1	.	TGCAGCGTTGCGAAGACTACTGGGGGGTCTTACACTGAAGCTTTCTTT	CSVAKTTGGSYTEAFF
TRBV7-2	TRBD1	TRBJ1-3	.	TGTGCCAGCAGTCACCTTTCGACAGGGAGGGGAAACACCATATATTTT	CASSHLSTGRGNTIYF
TRBV3-1/TRBV3-2	TRBD1	TRBJ2-5	.	TGTGCCAGCAGCCAAGGGACAGGGTGGTCGGGTGAAGAGACCCAGTACTTC	CASSQGTGWSGEETQYF
TRBV5-1	.	TRBJ2-6	.	TGCGCCAGCAGCTTCTCTGGGGCCAACGTCCTGACTTTC	CASSFSGANVLTF
TRBV5-1	.	TRBJ1-6	.	TGCGCCAGCAGCTTGGAGACAGGATATAATTCACCCCTCCACTTT	CASSLETGYNSPLHF